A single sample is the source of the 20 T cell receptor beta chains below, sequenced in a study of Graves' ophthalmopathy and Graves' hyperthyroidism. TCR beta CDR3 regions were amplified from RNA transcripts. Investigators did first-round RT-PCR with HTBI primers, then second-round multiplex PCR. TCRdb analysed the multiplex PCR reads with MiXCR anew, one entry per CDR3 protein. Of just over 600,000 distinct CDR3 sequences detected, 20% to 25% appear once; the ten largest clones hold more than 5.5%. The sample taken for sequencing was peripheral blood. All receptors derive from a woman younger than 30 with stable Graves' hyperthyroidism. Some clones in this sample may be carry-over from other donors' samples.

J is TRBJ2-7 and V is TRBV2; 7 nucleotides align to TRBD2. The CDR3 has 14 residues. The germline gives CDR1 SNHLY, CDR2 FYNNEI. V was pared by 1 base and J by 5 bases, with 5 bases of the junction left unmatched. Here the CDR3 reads CASSEVGGSDEQYF. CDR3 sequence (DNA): TGTGCCAGCAGTGAAGTCGGGGGGAGTGACGAGCAGTACTTC.

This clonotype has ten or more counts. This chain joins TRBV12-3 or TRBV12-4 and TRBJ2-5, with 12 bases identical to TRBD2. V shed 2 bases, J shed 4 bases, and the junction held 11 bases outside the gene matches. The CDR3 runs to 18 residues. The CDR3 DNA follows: TGTGCCAGCAGTTTATCCGTCAGACTAGCGGGGGTCAGAGAGACCCAGTACTTC. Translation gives CASSLSVRLAGVRETQYF.

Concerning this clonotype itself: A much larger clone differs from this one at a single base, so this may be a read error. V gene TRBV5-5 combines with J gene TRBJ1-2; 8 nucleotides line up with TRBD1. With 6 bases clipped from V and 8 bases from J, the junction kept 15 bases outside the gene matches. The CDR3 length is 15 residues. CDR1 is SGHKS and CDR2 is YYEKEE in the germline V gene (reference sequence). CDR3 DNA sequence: TGTGCCAGCACGCCACGGGACAGGTCTCAAATCGGCTACACCTTC. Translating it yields CASTPRDRSQIGYTF.

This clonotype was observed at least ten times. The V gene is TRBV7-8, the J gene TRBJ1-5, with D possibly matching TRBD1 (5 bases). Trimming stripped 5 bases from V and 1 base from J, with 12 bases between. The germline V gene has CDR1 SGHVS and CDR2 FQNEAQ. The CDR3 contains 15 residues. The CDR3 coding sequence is TGTGCCAGCAGCCCCCGCAGGGTGAGCAATCAGCCCCAGCATTTT. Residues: CASSPRRVSNQPQHF.

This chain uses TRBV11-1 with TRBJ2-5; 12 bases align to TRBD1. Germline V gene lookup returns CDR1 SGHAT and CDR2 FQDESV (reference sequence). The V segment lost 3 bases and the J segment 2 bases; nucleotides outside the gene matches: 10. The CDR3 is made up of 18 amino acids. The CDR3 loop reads CASSLLGTGGDWQETQYF. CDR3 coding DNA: TGTGCCAGCAGCTTGCTGGGGACAGGGGGCGATTGGCAAGAGACCCAGTACTTC.

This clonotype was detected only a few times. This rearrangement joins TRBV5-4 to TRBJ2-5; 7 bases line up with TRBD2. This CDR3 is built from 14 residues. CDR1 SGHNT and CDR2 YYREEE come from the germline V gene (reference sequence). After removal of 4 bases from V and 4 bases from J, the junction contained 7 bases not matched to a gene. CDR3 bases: TGTGCCAGCAGCCTTTCTAGCGGCCTAGAGACCCAGTACTTC. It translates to CASSLSSGLETQYF.

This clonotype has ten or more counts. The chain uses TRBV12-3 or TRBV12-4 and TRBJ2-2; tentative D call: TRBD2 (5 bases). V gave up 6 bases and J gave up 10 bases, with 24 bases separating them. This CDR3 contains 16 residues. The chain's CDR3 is CASRQTNIPTEEELFF. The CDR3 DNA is TGTGCCAGCAGACAGACTAATATCCCCACCGAGGAGGAGCTGTTTTTT.

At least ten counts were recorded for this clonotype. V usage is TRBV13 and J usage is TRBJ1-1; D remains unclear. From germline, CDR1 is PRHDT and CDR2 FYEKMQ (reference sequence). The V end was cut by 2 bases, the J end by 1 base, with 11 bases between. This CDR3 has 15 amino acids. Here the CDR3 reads CASSLFWLKNTEAFF. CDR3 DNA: TGTGCCAGCAGCTTATTTTGGCTGAAGAACACTGAAGCTTTCTTT.

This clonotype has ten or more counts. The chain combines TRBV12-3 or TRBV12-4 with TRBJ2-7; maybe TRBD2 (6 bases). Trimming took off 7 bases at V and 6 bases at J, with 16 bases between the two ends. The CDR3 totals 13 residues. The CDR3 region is CASTSPSGSEQYF. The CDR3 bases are TGTGCCAGCACCAGCCCCTCCGGGAGCGAGCAGTACTTC.

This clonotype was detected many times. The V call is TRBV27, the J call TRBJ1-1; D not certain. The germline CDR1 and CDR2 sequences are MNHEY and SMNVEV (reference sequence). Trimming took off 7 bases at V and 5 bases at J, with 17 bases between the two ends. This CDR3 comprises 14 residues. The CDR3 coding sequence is TGTGCCAGCACCCCCATAACTCTGGGGACTGAAGCTTTCTTT. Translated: CASTPITLGTEAFF.

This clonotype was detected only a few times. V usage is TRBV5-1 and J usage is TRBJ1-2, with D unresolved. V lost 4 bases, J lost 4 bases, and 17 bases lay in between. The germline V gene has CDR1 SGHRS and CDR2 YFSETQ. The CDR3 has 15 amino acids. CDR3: CASSPFRTEPYGYTF. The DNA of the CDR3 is TGCGCCAGCAGCCCCTTCCGGACGGAACCCTATGGCTACACCTTC.

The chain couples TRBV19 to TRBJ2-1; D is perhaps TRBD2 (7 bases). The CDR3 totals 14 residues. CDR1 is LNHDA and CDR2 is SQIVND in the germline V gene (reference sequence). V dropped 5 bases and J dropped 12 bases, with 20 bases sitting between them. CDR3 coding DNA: TGTGCCAGTAGTCCGGGGGGCCTCCGTAGCGGGCAGTTCTTC. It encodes CASSPGGLRSGQFF.

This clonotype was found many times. The CDR3 reads CATSREGASNTGELFF. The CDR3 DNA is TGTGCCACCAGCAGAGAGGGGGCTTCGAACACCGGGGAGCTGTTTTTT. The genes are TRBV15 and TRBJ2-2, with a possible D match to TRBD1 (6 bases). V dropped 0 bases and J dropped 0 bases, with 8 bases sitting between them. The V gene's germline CDR1 is LNHNV and CDR2 YYDKDF (reference sequence). CDR3 size: 16 residues.

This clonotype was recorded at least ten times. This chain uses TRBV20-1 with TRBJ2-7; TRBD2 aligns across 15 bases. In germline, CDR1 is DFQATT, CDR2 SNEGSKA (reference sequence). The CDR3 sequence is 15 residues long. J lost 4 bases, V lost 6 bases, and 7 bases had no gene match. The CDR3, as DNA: TGCAGTGCGGGAGAGGGACTAGCGGGGGGTTACGAGCAGTACTTC. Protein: CSAGEGLAGGYEQYF.

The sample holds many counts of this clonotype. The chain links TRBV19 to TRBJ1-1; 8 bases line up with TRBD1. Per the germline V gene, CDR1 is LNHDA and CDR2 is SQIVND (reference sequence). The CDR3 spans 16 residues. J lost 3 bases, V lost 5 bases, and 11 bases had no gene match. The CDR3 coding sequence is TGTGCCAGTAGTCCTCACTCCGGACAGGGTCACACTGAAGCTTTCTTT. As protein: CASSPHSGQGHTEAFF.

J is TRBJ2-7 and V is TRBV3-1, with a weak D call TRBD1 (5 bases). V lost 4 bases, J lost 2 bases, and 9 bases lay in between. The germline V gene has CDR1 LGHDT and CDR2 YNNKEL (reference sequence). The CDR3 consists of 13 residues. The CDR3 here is CASSRQSTYEQYF. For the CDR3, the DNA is TGTGCCAGCAGCCGACAGTCAACCTACGAGCAGTACTTC.

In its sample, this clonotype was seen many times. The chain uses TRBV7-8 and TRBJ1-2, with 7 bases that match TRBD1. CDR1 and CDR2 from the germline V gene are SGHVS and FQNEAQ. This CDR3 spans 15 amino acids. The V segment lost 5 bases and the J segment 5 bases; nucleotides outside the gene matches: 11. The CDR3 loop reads CASSPRWGRGYGYTF. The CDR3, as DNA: TGTGCCAGCAGCCCCCGCTGGGGCAGGGGGTATGGCTACACCTTC. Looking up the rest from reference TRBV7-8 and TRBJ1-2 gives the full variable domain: GAGVSQSPRYKVAKRGQDVALRCDPISGHVSLFWYQQALGQGPEFLTYFQNEAQLDKSGLPSDRFFAERPEGSVSTLKIQRTQQEDSAVYLCASSPRWGRGYGYTFGSGTRLTVV.

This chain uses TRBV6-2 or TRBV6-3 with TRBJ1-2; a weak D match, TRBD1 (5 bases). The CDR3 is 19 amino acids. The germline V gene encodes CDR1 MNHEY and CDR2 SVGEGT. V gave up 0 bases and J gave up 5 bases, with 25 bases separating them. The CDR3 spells CASSYSSLVPPEGEYGYTF. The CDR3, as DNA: TGTGCCAGCAGTTACTCTTCTCTGGTCCCCCCCGAAGGGGAGTATGGCTACACCTTC.

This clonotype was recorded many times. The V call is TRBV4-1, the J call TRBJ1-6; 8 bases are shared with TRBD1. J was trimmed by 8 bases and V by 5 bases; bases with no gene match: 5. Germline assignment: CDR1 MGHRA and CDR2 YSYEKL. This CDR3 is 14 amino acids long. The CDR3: CASSFGTGDSPLHF. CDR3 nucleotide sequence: TGCGCCAGCAGCTTCGGGACAGGAGATTCACCCCTCCACTTT.

CDR3 region: CASSPQDLGEQYF. CDR3 sequence (DNA): TGTGCCAGCTCACCACAGGATTTGGGCGAGCAGTACTTC. This chain connects TRBV18 to TRBJ2-7; D not resolved. Germline CDR1 is KGHSH and CDR2 is LQKENI. V lost 1 base and J 6 bases, leaving 10 bases between the germline ends. CDR3 length: 13 amino acids. Full variable domain (outside the CDR3, taken from reference TRBV18 and TRBJ2-7): NAGVMQNPRHLVRRRGQEARLRCSPMKGHSHVYWYRQLPEEGLKFMVYLQKENIIDESGMPKERFSAEFPKEGPSILRIQQVVRGDSAAYFCASSPQDLGEQYFGPGTRLTVT.